These 30 T cell receptor beta chains were all obtained from the same sample, sequenced in a study of cytomegalovirus exposure and HLA in healthy donors. The PCR ran on 60 Vbeta and 13 Jbeta primers. Data came from immunoSEQ multiplex PCR; TCRdb stores just in-frame clones and leaves some out. The sample lists some 200,000 clones, 55% to 65% occurring once. Sequenced input: PBMCs. These receptors all come from a man aged 35 to 55 in good health and CMV-seronegative.

The chain carries TRBV7-9 and TRBJ1-6; the D is unclear. The CDR3 runs 14 residues. Germline CDR1 reads SEHNR; CDR2 reads FQNEAQ (reference sequence). V lost 5 bases to trimming and J lost 8 bases, with 13 bases between them. This CDR3 is CASSPDTDHSPLHF. In DNA form, the CDR3 reads TGTGCCAGCAGCCCTGACACGGATCATTCACCCCTCCACTTT.

V usage is TRBV13 and J usage is TRBJ1-3; 8 bases match TRBD1. Germline CDR1 and CDR2: PRHDT and FYEKMQ (reference sequence). The V gene end was trimmed by 4 bases and the J gene end by 5 bases; junction bases not matched to a gene: 4. The CDR3 covers 14 residues. In DNA form, the CDR3 reads TGTGCCAGCAGCTCGGACAGGGTTAGAAACACCATATATTTT. The encoded protein is CASSSDRVRNTIYF.

The chain carries TRBV29-1 and TRBJ1-1, with D maybe TRBD1 (5 bases). The germline V and J ends were trimmed by 4 bases and 5 bases, with 11 bases remaining between them. CDR1 SQVTM and CDR2 ANQGSEA come from the germline V gene. The CDR3 sequence is 12 residues long. CDR3 DNA sequence: TGCAGCGTTGTGAAGGGGAAAACTGAAGCTTTCTTT. Residues: CSVVKGKTEAFF.

This chain uses TRBV20-1 with TRBJ2-7; D perhaps matches TRBD2 (5 bases). The CDR3 sequence is 11 residues long. Germline lookup yields CDR1 DFQATT and CDR2 SNEGSKA (reference sequence). V lost 6 bases to trimming and J lost 0 bases, with 6 bases between them. The CDR3 loop reads CSAGASYEQYF. The CDR3 region has the DNA TGCAGTGCGGGAGCCTCCTACGAGCAGTACTTC.

This clone was seen more than once but under ten times. Other DNA variants within this sample encode the same CDR3. This chain joins TRBV6-1 and TRBJ2-5; TRBD2 might be the D (6 bases). CDR1 and CDR2 (germline): MNHNS, SASEGT. This CDR3 has 15 residues. Trimming pared 1 base from V and 7 bases from J, leaving 16 bases between. The CDR3 reads CASSEGWQGGATQYF. As DNA, the CDR3 is TGTGCCAGCAGTGAAGGGTGGCAGGGAGGAGCGACCCAGTACTTC.

The V call is TRBV15, the J call TRBJ2-1; TRBD2 might be the D (6 bases). The CDR3 is made up of 16 amino acids. Looked up from germline, CDR1 is LNHNV and CDR2 is YYDKDF (reference sequence). Trimming left V 3 bases short and J 10 bases short, with 22 bases between. The CDR3: CATSRDRGAPEREQFF. In DNA form, the CDR3 reads TGTGCCACCAGCAGGGACCGCGGGGCCCCTGAACGGGAGCAGTTCTTC.

The chain couples TRBV5-1 to TRBJ1-4; D ambiguous. Trimming took 4 bases from V and 0 from J, leaving 13 bases between them. The CDR3 is made up of 16 amino acids. Germline V gene sequence: CDR1 SGHRS, CDR2 YFSETQ. The CDR3 DNA reads TGCGCCAGCAGCCCCCTTTTTTTTGCAACTAATGAAAAACTGTTTTTT. Its protein is CASSPLFFATNEKLFF.

The V gene is TRBV7-6, the J gene TRBJ2-3; D is perhaps TRBD1 (6 bases). The CDR3 contains 17 residues. The V gene lost 5 bases and the J gene lost 2 bases, with 20 bases spanning the gap. The V gene's germline CDR1 is SGHVS and CDR2 FNYEAQ. CDR3 DNA: TGTGCCAGCAGCCAACGCTCAAGGGGGAGACACACAGATACGCAGTATTTT. Translated: CASSQRSRGRHTDTQYF. Drawing the rest from reference TRBV7-6 and TRBJ2-3, the complete variable domain is GAGVSQSPRYKVTKRGQDVALRCDPISGHVSLYWYRQALGQGPEFLTYFNYEAQQDKSGLPNDRFSAERPEGSISTLTIQRTEQRDSAMYRCASSQRSRGRHTDTQYFGPGTRLTVL.

The rearrangement uses TRBV30 and TRBJ1-6, with TRBD1 identical over 9 bases. CDR3 length: 12 amino acids. V was clipped by 5 bases and J by 10 bases; unmatched bases: 3. Germline CDR1 and CDR2: GTSNPN and SVGIG (reference sequence). CDR3 DNA sequence: TGTGCCTGGGGGACAGGGCAATCACCCCTCCACTTT. Protein: CAWGTGQSPLHF.

V gene TRBV6-5 combines with J gene TRBJ2-7; 10 nucleotides agree with TRBD1. This CDR3 region has 15 residues. In germline, CDR1 is MNHEY, CDR2 SVGAGI. V gave up 4 bases and J gave up 4 bases; unmatched junction bases: 7. CDR3 DNA sequence: TGTGCCAGCAGTTCCCCGGGACAGGGGCTATACGAGCAGTACTTC. Its protein product is CASSSPGQGLYEQYF.

The rearrangement uses TRBV18 and TRBJ1-5; the D gene is possibly TRBD1 (5 bases). CDR1 and CDR2 from the germline V gene are KGHSH and LQKENI. V lost 4 bases and J 3 bases, leaving 7 bases between the germline ends. The length of the CDR3 is 13 residues. The CDR3 spells CASSRGDNQPQHF. In nucleotides, the CDR3 is TGTGCCAGCTCACGGGGGGACAATCAGCCCCAGCATTTT.

CDR3 bases: TGTGCCAGCAGCTGGGTTCGATTTGAGGGCCGGAATGAGCAGTTCTTC. This gives the protein CASSWVRFEGRNEQFF. The V gene is TRBV7-2, the J gene TRBJ2-1, with D possibly being TRBD2 (5 bases). This CDR3 contains 16 residues. Looked up from germline, CDR1 is SGHTA and CDR2 is FQGNSA. V lost 4 bases, J lost 7 bases, and 20 bases lay in between.

V is TRBV27 and J is TRBJ2-1; D possibly corresponds to TRBD2 (5 bases). The ends were cut back, 3 bases at V and 4 bases at J, with 7 bases in the middle. The CDR3 length is 13 residues. CDR1 and CDR2 (germline): MNHEY, SMNVEV (reference sequence). The chain's CDR3 is CASSFTRYNEQFF. The CDR3 nucleotides read TGTGCCAGCAGTTTTACTAGATACAATGAGCAGTTCTTC.

The rearrangement links TRBV19 to TRBJ2-7; TRBD2 matches 9 bases. CDR3 length: 15 residues. CDR1 is LNHDA and CDR2 is SQIVND in the germline V gene (reference sequence). J gave up 0 bases and V 5 bases, and 5 bases lay outside the gene matches. CDR3: CASSDLAGSSYEQYF. The CDR3 DNA reads TGTGCCAGTAGTGATCTAGCGGGGAGCTCCTACGAGCAGTACTTC.

This chain uses TRBV11-2 with TRBJ1-3, with TRBD1 matching over 11 bases. Germline loops: CDR1 SGHAT, CDR2 FQNNGV. The J segment lost 7 bases and the V segment lost 8 bases, leaving 7 bases of the junction unmatched. The CDR3 has 14 residues. CDR3 amino acids: CASGWTGGSNTIYF. For the CDR3, the DNA is TGTGCCAGCGGTTGGACAGGGGGCTCGAACACCATATATTTT. Full variable domain (outside the CDR3, taken from reference TRBV11-2 and TRBJ1-3): EAGVAQSPRYKIIEKRQSVAFWCNPISGHATLYWYQQILGQGPKLLIQFQNNGVVDDSQLPKDRFSAERLKGVDSTLKIQPAKLEDSAVYLCASGWTGGSNTIYFGEGSWLTVV.

V gene TRBV21-1 combines with J gene TRBJ2-5; the tabulated D call, TRBD1, remains unverified against the DNA. TRBV21-1 is designated a pseudogene. The CDR3 has 13 residues. CDR3 sequence (DNA): TGTGCCAGCAGCGACAGGGGGCAAGAGACCCAGTACTTC. It codes for CASSDRGQETQYF.

The chain couples TRBV29-1 to TRBJ2-1; maybe TRBD1 (5 bases). Per the germline V gene, CDR1 is SQVTM and CDR2 is ANQGSEA. Trimming took off 2 bases at V and 4 bases at J, with 15 bases between the two ends. The CDR3 length is 15 residues. The CDR3 protein is CSVEIRTQGYNEQFF. The CDR3 DNA sequence: TGCAGCGTTGAAATCCGGACACAAGGATACAATGAGCAGTTCTTC.

This clone was found a few times. V gene TRBV6-4 combines with J gene TRBJ1-6; D is perhaps TRBD1 (5 bases). The V end lost 3 bases, the J end lost 11 bases, and 11 bases lay between the germline ends. The germline gives CDR1 MRHNA, CDR2 SNTAGT. CDR3 length: 13 amino acids. The CDR3 DNA follows: TGTGCCAGCAGTGAAGGGACTGGGACACCCCTCCACTTT. Its protein is CASSEGTGTPLHF.

This chain uses TRBV11-2 with TRBJ1-1, with D tentatively TRBD1 (5 bases). Germline V gene sequence: CDR1 SGHAT, CDR2 FQNNGV. Trimming pared 3 bases from V and 2 bases from J, leaving 10 bases between. This CDR3 is built from 14 residues. CDR3 sequence: CASSLGLGNTEAFF. The CDR3 bases are TGTGCCAGCAGCTTGGGACTGGGAAACACTGAAGCTTTCTTT.

V and J are TRBV5-4 and TRBJ1-3; 7 bases match TRBD1. J was trimmed by 4 bases and V by 2 bases; bases with no gene match: 3. The CDR3 is made up of 14 amino acids. The germline CDR1 and CDR2 sequences are SGHNT and YYREEE (reference sequence). CDR3: CASSLQGSGNTIYF. CDR3 nucleotides: TGTGCCAGCAGCTTACAGGGGTCCGGAAACACCATATATTTT.

The rearrangement joins TRBV30 to TRBJ2-3; 14 bases are a match to TRBD2. CDR3 length: 15 amino acids. V shed 3 bases, J shed 3 bases, and the junction held 2 bases outside the gene matches. The germline gives CDR1 GTSNPN, CDR2 SVGIG (reference sequence). CDR3 protein: CAWRRLAGGTDTQYF. CDR3 sequence (DNA): TGTGCCTGGAGGCGACTAGCGGGGGGGACAGATACGCAGTATTTT.

The sample holds a few counts of this clone. V is TRBV6-1 and J is TRBJ2-7; the match to TRBD1 covers 8 bases. CDR1 and CDR2 (germline): MNHNS, SASEGT. The CDR3 runs to 14 residues. J gave up 4 bases and V 4 bases, and 6 bases lay outside the gene matches. The CDR3, as DNA: TGTGCCAGCAGTGCCCGGACAGGGTGGTACGAGCAGTACTTC. Translated: CASSARTGWYEQYF.

The chain links TRBV13 to TRBJ1-2; D is ambiguous. Per the germline V gene, CDR1 is PRHDT and CDR2 is FYEKMQ (reference sequence). Trimming stripped 3 bases from V and 9 bases from J, with 14 bases between. CDR3 length equals 13 residues. The CDR3 coding sequence is TGTGCCAGCAGCTTGGCAGGTCTACGGAGCTACACCTTC. Protein: CASSLAGLRSYTF.

The rearrangement links TRBV5-1 to TRBJ2-6; tentative D call: TRBD1 (6 bases). Per germline, CDR1 SGHRS and CDR2 YFSETQ. The CDR3 length is 15 residues. V lost 4 bases and J lost 2, with 10 bases in between. The CDR3, as DNA: TGCGCCAGCAGCCCAAACAGGGCTGGGGCCAACGTCCTGACTTTC. Amino acid sequence: CASSPNRAGANVLTF. The whole variable domain, remainder taken from reference TRBV5-1 and TRBJ2-6, is KAGVTQTPRYLIKTRGQQVTLSCSPISGHRSVSWYQQTPGQGLQFLFEYFSETQRNKGNFPGRFSGRQFSNSRSEMNVSTLELGDSALYLCASSPNRAGANVLTFGAGSRLTVL.

The chain links TRBV4-1 to TRBJ2-5, with D maybe TRBD2 (5 bases). There are 14 residues in the CDR3. Germline-derived CDR1 and CDR2 are MGHRA and YSYEKL. The V end lost 1 base, the J end lost 7 bases, and 13 bases lay between the germline ends. DNA of the CDR3: TGCGCCAGCAGCCAAGTATCGGGGATCGGGACCCAGTACTTC. Translation gives CASSQVSGIGTQYF.

Here the CDR3 DNA reads TGTGCCAGCAGCTCGGGATTCAGGAACGCCAAAAACATTCAGTACTTC. Translated, it gives CASSSGFRNAKNIQYF. The chain carries TRBV7-8 and TRBJ2-4; D is possibly TRBD2 (5 bases). V was shortened by 4 bases and J by 1 base, with 14 bases between the two germline ends. In germline, CDR1 is SGHVS, CDR2 FQNEAQ. The CDR3 is 16 residues long.

The genes are TRBV11-2 and TRBJ1-2; TRBD1 might be the D (6 bases). The ends were cut back, 4 bases at V and 6 bases at J, with 15 bases in the middle. The CDR3 runs to 14 residues. Germline V lookup: CDR1 SGHAT, CDR2 FQNNGV. The CDR3 nucleotides are TGTGCCAGCAGCTCCTTACAGGGTCCCAATGGCTACACCTTC. Its translation is CASSSLQGPNGYTF.

The chain combines TRBV5-4 with TRBJ2-5, with D uncertain. This CDR3 is built from 14 residues. V was cut by 0 bases and J by 2 bases, with 8 bases left in between. In germline, CDR1 is SGHNT, CDR2 YYREEE (reference sequence). CDR3 sequence: CASSLGASQETQYF. The CDR3 DNA reads TGTGCCAGCAGCTTGGGGGCGTCTCAAGAGACCCAGTACTTC.

This clone was observed a handful of times. J is TRBJ2-2 and V is TRBV27, with 7 bases identical to TRBD1. Germline V lookup: CDR1 MNHEY, CDR2 SMNVEV (reference sequence). The J segment lost 5 bases and the V segment lost 5 bases, leaving 20 bases of the junction unmatched. The CDR3 consists of 19 residues. The DNA of the CDR3 is TGTGCCAGCAGTACTTCCGGGACAGCAACGAATTCGTGGACCGGGGAGCTGTTTTTT. This gives the protein CASSTSGTATNSWTGELFF.

The chain is built from TRBV5-4 and TRBJ2-1; weak D call: TRBD1 (5 bases). Trimming cost V 2 bases and J 4 bases, with 13 bases left between them. This CDR3 comprises 15 residues. Per the germline V gene, CDR1 is SGHNT and CDR2 is YYREEE (reference sequence). In nucleotides, the CDR3 is TGTGCCAGCAGCTTCGCTTCAGGGCTATACAATGAGCAGTTCTTC. Amino acids: CASSFASGLYNEQFF.